These 10 T cell receptor beta chains originate from one sample sequenced in a study of CD8+ T cells in alopecia areata (dated by TCRdb to the late 2010s). Libraries were made using the immunoSEQ multiplex PCR assay. To provide template for TCR sequencing, every sample had RNA extracted and reverse transcribed into cDNA. TCRdb re-hosts the immuneACCESS table, in-frame sequences only. Its copies lack some clones; in the studies checked, an unresolved V gene accounts for under half of them, and the cause for the rest is not known. The sample contains roughly 100,000 clones, about nine tenths of them found a single time. The ten most abundant clones make up approximately 10% of the sample. The sample's treatment or condition label, decoded: oral pan-JAK inhibitor, 5-10 mg twice daily. This specimen consisted of CD8+ T cells sorted from blood, obtained at approximately week 31, from a patient treated with tofacitinib. The receptor source for this set is a human donor with alopecia areata.

This clone was found once. This chain joins TRBV7-9 and TRBJ2-5; D is uncertain. Germline values: CDR1 SEHNR, CDR2 FQNEAQ (reference sequence). Trimming stripped 7 bases from V and 4 bases from J, with 7 bases between. The CDR3 runs 11 residues. The CDR3 reads CASTGSETQYF. The DNA for the CDR3 is TGTGCCAGCACAGGTTCAGAGACCCAGTACTTC.

The J gene is TRBJ2-7, the V gene TRBV29-1; 7 positions match TRBD1. The CDR3 has 13 residues. J gave up 2 bases and V 7 bases, and 8 bases lay outside the gene matches. The germline gives CDR1 SQVTM, CDR2 ANQGSEA. CDR3 region: CSAGQVGAYEQYF. DNA of the CDR3: TGCAGCGCTGGACAGGTGGGGGCCTACGAGCAGTACTTC.

CDR3 bases: TGTGCCAGTAGTATTGGGGGGATGTACCAAGAGACCCAGTACTTC. Translation gives CASSIGGMYQETQYF. The gene calls are TRBV19 and TRBJ2-5, with a weak D call TRBD2 (6 bases). Trimming shortened V by 3 bases and J by 0 bases, and 11 bases separated the two germline ends. The CDR3 extends over 15 amino acids. The germline CDR1 and CDR2 sequences are LNHDA and SQIVND (reference sequence).

This chain uses TRBV2 with TRBJ2-7; 11 nucleotides align to TRBD1. V gave up 8 bases and J gave up 6 bases; unmatched junction bases: 6. The CDR3 runs to 13 residues. Germline V gene lookup returns CDR1 SNHLY and CDR2 FYNNEI. This CDR3 reads CASVGQGAGEQYF. The CDR3 nucleotides are TGTGCCAGCGTTGGACAGGGGGCTGGCGAGCAGTACTTC.

The chain is built from TRBV29-1 and TRBJ2-3, with TRBD2 as a possible D gene (5 bases). The V end was cut by 6 bases, the J end by 4 bases, with 17 bases between. The CDR3 length is 14 residues. Germline lookup yields CDR1 SQVTM and CDR2 ANQGSEA. The CDR3 nucleotides are TGCAGCGTCCAGGACCCGGGGAGCTCAGATACGCAGTATTTT. This sequence encodes CSVQDPGSSDTQYF.

The rearrangement links TRBV6-1 to TRBJ2-1, with D possibly being TRBD2 (5 bases). This CDR3 contains 15 residues. Trimming left V 6 bases short and J 0 bases short, with 12 bases between. Germline values: CDR1 MNHNS, CDR2 SASEGT. CDR3 residues: CASSPPRGSYNEQFF. In DNA form, the CDR3 reads TGTGCCAGCAGCCCCCCCCGGGGCTCCTACAATGAGCAGTTCTTC.

The J gene is TRBJ1-1, the V gene TRBV13; 12 nucleotides match TRBD1. Looked up from germline, CDR1 is PRHDT and CDR2 is FYEKMQ (reference sequence). CDR3 length equals 17 residues. The V and J ends lost 5 bases and 0 bases, in that order; junction bases with no gene match: 7. For the CDR3, the DNA is TGTGCCAGCAGCCCCCGGGGACAGGGGGCGATGAACACTGAAGCTTTCTTT. It encodes CASSPRGQGAMNTEAFF.

This clone was observed a handful of times. The chain is built from TRBV5-6 and TRBJ2-2, with 11 bases matching TRBD1. The V segment lost 4 bases and the J segment 3 bases; nucleotides outside the gene matches: 8. The germline CDR1 and CDR2 sequences are SGHDT and YYEEEE. The CDR3 is made up of 17 amino acids. The CDR3 DNA reads as TGTGCCAGCAGCGGACTAAGGGACAGGGGGGACACCGGGGAGCTGTTTTTT. Protein sequence: CASSGLRDRGDTGELFF.

The rearrangement uses TRBV9 and TRBJ2-1; D may correspond to TRBD1 or TRBD2 (5 bases each). V was shortened by 3 bases and J by 9 bases, with 7 bases between the two germline ends. This CDR3 spans 11 amino acids. Germline assignment: CDR1 SGDLS and CDR2 YYNGEE. CDR3 nucleotide sequence: TGTGCCAGCAGCGCTGGGGGTGAGCAGTTCTTC. As protein: CASSAGGEQFF.

The V and J genes are TRBV4-1 and TRBJ2-7; 8 bases match TRBD2. CDR1 is MGHRA, CDR2 YSYEKL, per germline. Trimming cost V 0 bases and J 4 bases; bases outside gene matches: 5. The CDR3 extends over 15 amino acids. The CDR3 sequence is CASSQDGGDPYEQYF. In DNA, the CDR3 is TGCGCCAGCAGCCAAGACGGGGGGGACCCATACGAGCAGTACTTC.